The 3 T cell receptor beta chains below all came from one sample that was sequenced in a study of identical twins. TCRdb passed the 5' RACE reads through MiXCR, listing each CDR3 protein once. Among about 730,000 distinct CDR3 sequences listed, about 20% were seen once. This same sample was also taken into another study, of T cells expressing NK-cell markers.

Material for sequencing was PBMCs. Source of these receptors: a young woman in good health.

At least ten counts were recorded for this clonotype. The J gene is TRBJ1-6, the V gene TRBV3-1; D remains ambiguous. Germline lookup yields CDR1 LGHDT and CDR2 YNNKEL (reference sequence). Trimming removed 4 bases from V and 1 base from J, with 17 bases in between. The CDR3 contains 18 residues. CDR3 DNA: TGTGCCAGCAGCCGCGACCCTCCTCCAAGGTCCTATAATTCACCCCTCCACTTT. The encoded protein is CASSRDPPPRSYNSPLHF. The full variable domain, rest sourced from reference TRBV3-1 and TRBJ1-6, is DTAVSQTPKYLVTQMGNDKSIKCEQNLGHDTMYWYKQDSKKFLKIMFSYNNKELIINETVPNRFSPKSPDKAHLNLHINSLELGDSAVYFCASSRDPPPRSYNSPLHFGNGTRLTVT.

The CDR3 sequence: CSGGKRADTQYF. The CDR3 nucleotides read TGCAGTGGGGGGAAGAGGGCAGATACGCAGTATTTT. The V gene is TRBV20-1, the J gene TRBJ2-3; D possibly matches TRBD1 or TRBD2 (5 bases each). Germline V gene sequence: CDR1 DFQATT, CDR2 SNEGSKA (reference sequence). The germline V and J ends were trimmed by 7 bases and 4 bases, with 12 bases remaining between them. This CDR3 has 12 amino acids.

The chain carries TRBV7-9 and TRBJ2-1; tentative D call: TRBD1 (6 bases). The V end lost 4 bases, the J end lost 6 bases, and 13 bases lay between the germline ends. Germline V gene sequence: CDR1 SEHNR, CDR2 FQNEAQ (reference sequence). This CDR3 spans 14 amino acids. The CDR3 loop reads CASSSSGQFNEQFF. In nucleotides, the CDR3 is TGTGCCAGCAGCTCCAGTGGACAGTTCAATGAGCAGTTCTTC.